These T cell receptor beta chains were read from a single sample in a study of cytomegalovirus exposure and HLA in healthy donors. Repertoires were generated with immunoSEQ multiplex PCR, while TCRdb's copy carries only in-frame clones and drops some. The sample carries under 200,000 clones, 77% recorded once. Sequences were obtained from PBMCs. These receptor sequences come from a woman in her thirties in good health and CMV-seronegative. Both conserved end residues are part of each CDR3. A D gene is named only where the DNA matches it firmly. Some rows have no size entry. The others give once, few or many, or a class for an expanded clone.

d_gene: -; j_gene: TRBJ2-5; abundance: -; v_gene: TRBV20-1; CDR3aa: CSGQIQETQYF; CDR3nt: TGCAGTGGACAGATCCAAGAGACCCAGTACTTC
d_gene: -; j_gene: TRBJ1-2; abundance: -; v_gene: TRBV7-2; CDR3aa: CASSPGQNYGYTF; CDR3nt: TGTGCCAGCAGCCCCGGACAGAACTATGGCTACACCTTC
d_gene: TRBD1; j_gene: TRBJ1-6; abundance: -; v_gene: TRBV30; CDR3aa: CACPRTGEGYNSPLHF; CDR3nt: TGTGCCTGCCCCCGGACAGGGGAAGGGTATAATTCACCCCTCCACTTT
d_gene: -; j_gene: TRBJ1-1; abundance: -; v_gene: TRBV28; CDR3aa: CASSFPGVDTEAFF; CDR3nt: TGTGCCAGCAGTTTCCCGGGGGTGGACACTGAAGCTTTCTTT
d_gene: -; j_gene: TRBJ1-5; abundance: -; v_gene: TRBV9; CDR3aa: CASSVGGRVDQPQHF; CDR3nt: TGTGCCAGCAGCGTAGGAGGCAGGGTTGATCAGCCCCAGCATTTT
d_gene: -; j_gene: TRBJ2-2; abundance: -; v_gene: TRBV6-6; CDR3aa: CASISPAGAYTGELFF; CDR3nt: TGTGCCAGCATAAGTCCCGCGGGGGCCTACACCGGGGAGCTGTTTTTT
d_gene: -; j_gene: TRBJ2-5; abundance: -; v_gene: TRBV27; CDR3aa: CASSLTVQPETQYF; CDR3nt: TGTGCCAGCAGCCTCACGGTACAGCCCGAGACCCAGTACTTC
d_gene: TRBD1; j_gene: TRBJ2-7; abundance: -; v_gene: TRBV27; CDR3aa: CASSPGTGVLKQYF; CDR3nt: TGTGCCAGCAGTCCCGGGACAGGGGTTTTGAAGCAGTACTTC
d_gene: TRBD1; j_gene: TRBJ2-2; abundance: -; v_gene: TRBV7-3; CDR3aa: CASSFTGGAGTGELFF; CDR3nt: TGTGCCAGCAGCTTTACAGGGGGCGCCGGCACCGGGGAGCTGTTTTTT
d_gene: TRBD1; j_gene: TRBJ1-1; abundance: few; v_gene: TRBV6-1; CDR3aa: CASSATGQGRTAFF; CDR3nt: TGTGCCAGCAGTGCTACGGGACAGGGGAGAACGGCTTTCTTT